This T cell receptor (beta chain) came from a study of PD-1 blockade in classical Hodgkin lymphoma (dated by TCRdb to about 2020). Broadly, across the study: Nivolumab dosing was 3 mg/kg intravenously every 2 weeks, continuing until either disease progression or unacceptable toxicity. To define a peripheral blood immune signature of response to PD-1 blockade in classical Hodgkin lymphoma, the study combined TCR beta sequencing with CyTOF.

The Qiagen DNeasy kit was used to extract genomic DNA from unsorted PBMCs and from the negatively selected CD4+ and CD8+ fractions. TCR beta CDR3 regions were amplified by immunoSEQ multiplex PCR using primers annealing to V and J segments. Amplification bias was minimized using a synthetic immune receptor repertoire, and residual bias was removed computationally after sequencing. The paper's processing steps were these. Repertoire diversity was quantified as the Shannon entropy index using custom Python scripts. Unsorted, CD4+ and CD8+ repertoires were analyzed separately, except for combined analyses in which CD4+ and CD8+ sequences were merged in silico. Clonal expansion was defined as a frequency increase of at least 2-fold after treatment compared with C1D1, and clones undetected at baseline were assigned a pseudocount of 0.5. Singleton clones were defined as clones with 0 or 1 copy at C1D1, and non-singleton clones were defined as clones with 2 or more copies. Clones expanded in unsorted samples were annotated as CD4+, CD8+ or unknown by matching protein sequences in sorted samples from the same patient. Wilcoxon tests on paired samples were used to test diversity changes from C1D1 to C4D1. TCRdb obtained this table from immuneACCESS and retained in-frame rearrangements with V and J assigned. These tables miss some clones; where compared with another copy, unresolved V genes account for less than half of the shortfall, and the remainder is unexplained. D and trimming were read from the DNA, whereas the V and J calls and clone size are those reported in that table. The sample table records under 40,000 clones; 77% of these occur just once. The ten largest clones take up more than 8% of the sample.

This clone is a singleton in its sample. The antigen it binds to is not known. Base qualities are not at hand, and no much larger clone is one base apart. Paper-wide results and their limitations: Trial patients with a complete response had baseline diversity similar to that of newly diagnosed patients, while partial responders and progressors had significantly lower diversity. Baseline TCR diversity was reported to be lower in newly diagnosed patients than in healthy donors and to be lower still in relapsed/refractory patients. Diversity was lower in patients who began nivolumab less than 1 year after ASCT, so these patients were left out of later analyses to avoid confounding by immune reconstitution. By C4D1, a significant rise was seen in CD4+ TCR diversity but not in CD8+ TCR diversity (p=0.0027 vs p=0.16), and the rise was most apparent among complete responders (p=0.02). The study covered only a single clinical trial cohort, and the causes of the repertoire differences, possibly disease activity or prior therapy, were still not defined.

The CDR3 runs 15 amino acids, cysteine and phenylalanine included. Solely the CDR3 DNA is kept, with 45 bases framed from the first base. V gives up 4 bases and J gives up 1 base, and the segment between their germline ends measures 12 bases. For CDR1 and CDR2, the germline V gene lists LGHNA and YSLEER. The time point label of this sample denotes: cycle 4 day 1 (C4D1), after more than five weeks of nivolumab. Every trial patient had relapsed following autologous stem cell transplantation, and prior brentuximab vedotin exposure was what differed among cohorts A, B and C. The trial cohort included 55 to 65 patients with relapsed/refractory classical Hodgkin lymphoma, and each patient had a best overall response of complete response, partial response or progressive disease. Single-agent nivolumab was administered to trial patients in the multi-cohort phase II CheckMate 205 trial. An independent review committee assessed best overall response by applying the 2007 International Working Group response criteria. Trial PBMCs were obtained immediately prior to nivolumab initiation (C1D1) and on therapy at cycle 2 day 1 and cycle 4 day 1. Peripheral blood was collected in 8 mL Vacutainer Cell Preparation Tubes, from which PBMCs were isolated by centrifugation and then cryopreserved.

The input for sequencing was peripheral blood mononuclear cells (PBMCs), taken before the fourth cycle of nivolumab. This TCR derives from a human donor with classical Hodgkin lymphoma. The V and J segments used are TRBV4-3 and TRBJ2-3, with the D gene call left open. CDR3 loop: CASSPGLQRTDTQYF. The DNA is as follows: TGCGCCAGCAGCCCCGGCTTACAGCGCACAGATACGCAGTATTTT.